This T cell receptor (beta chain) was obtained from a study of molecular identifiers for immune sequencing clone quantification. Study-wide findings and caveats: It was shown that clones above 20 RNA copies held over 97% of effector molecules, but under 1% in naive cells. Highly expanded clones may be undercounted when identical TCR molecules share barcodes.

As previously described, bulk TCR libraries were made using listed TCR primers. TCRdb re-derived calls from the PCR reads in MiXCR, one entry per CDR3 protein. The sample lists fewer than 100,000 distinct CDR3 sequences, 20% to 25% occurring once. With regard to this clonotype: Its specificity is unknown.

The V gene end was trimmed by 7 bases and the J gene end by 5 bases; junction bases not matched to a gene: 6. CDR1 is SQVTM, CDR2 ANQGSEA, per germline. The CDR3 has 14 residues. Based on a CD8+CD4-CCR7+CD45RA+ profile, naive CD8 T cells were sorted. The sample taken for sequencing was naive CD8+ T cells from blood, with Jurkat cell RNA spiked in. As for subset: FACS-sorted CD8+CD4-CCR7+CD45RA+ naive T cells. The V gene is TRBV29-1, the J gene TRBJ2-5, with TRBD2 identical over 14 bases. The origin of this receptor is a human donor in good health. Some libraries in this study had Jurkat cell RNA spiked in. CDR3 nucleotides: TGCAGCGCTGGGACTAGCGGGAGCCTGGAGACCCAGTACTTC. Protein sequence: CSAGTSGSLETQYF.